This T cell receptor (beta chain) was observed in a study of T cell clonotyping in hematopoietic cell transplantation. V lost 4 bases and J 0 bases, leaving 10 bases between the germline ends. This CDR3 region has 16 residues. Germline CDR1 SGHVS, CDR2 FQNEAQ. Profiled with immunoSEQ multiplex PCR; TCRdb holds only in-frame clones, not every one. The table has about 18,000 clones, about 82% seen once. The time point: recipient sample about 28 days before transplant, after cytoreduction. The V and J genes are TRBV7-8 and TRBJ2-6; perhaps D is TRBD1 or TRBD2 (5 bases each). Source: peripheral blood mononuclear cells, taken before stem cell transplant. The sequence was collected from a man between 45 and 60 years old with acute myeloid leukemia. Some clones in this sample may be carry-over from other donors' samples. CDR3 coding DNA: TGTGCCAGCAGCTCCTTGGGACCCTCTGGGGCCAACGTCCTGACTTTC. Translation gives CASSSLGPSGANVLTF.